Listed below are T cell receptor beta chains from one sample, sequenced in a study of T cells after yellow fever vaccination. TCRdb re-derived calls from the 5' RACE reads in MiXCR, one entry per CDR3 protein. The sample holds about 370,000 distinct CDR3 sequences; 11% are singletons and the top ten take 18%. The sequencing used PBMCs, collected on the day of the first yellow fever vaccination. The receptors derive from a man aged 18 to 29 who received the YFV17D yellow fever vaccine. The conserved cysteine and the conserved F or W are not part of the CDR3 here. The D gene is left open where the match is weak.

V gene	J gene	CDR3 length	D gene	CDR3 protein
TRBV10-3	TRBJ2-4	13	TRBD1	AISEENRGLNIQY
TRBV5-1	TRBJ2-2	12	.	ASSFDLSTGELF
TRBV4-1	TRBJ2-1	15	TRBD1	ASSLTRQGGSYNEQF
TRBV10-3	TRBJ1-2	11	.	AIRQQGLYGYT
TRBV5-1	TRBJ1-2	11	.	ASSLEGSEGYT
TRBV5-4	TRBJ2-3	12	.	ASSLGRGTDTQY
TRBV20-1	TRBJ1-5	11	TRBD1	SARRDSDQPQH
TRBV27	TRBJ1-6	11	TRBD1	ASGDRENSPLH
TRBV12-3/TRBV12-4	TRBJ1-4	14	TRBD1	ASSGSSRGPNEKLF
TRBV5-5	TRBJ2-7	12	.	ASSLRAGSGEQY
TRBV5-6	TRBJ1-1	12	.	ASSGRQRNTEAF
TRBV6-5	TRBJ1-2	12	.	ASSYATTTYGYT
TRBV5-1	TRBJ2-6	12	.	ATGDSSGANVLT
TRBV15	TRBJ2-6	16	.	ATSRALAAFSGANVLT
TRBV12-3/TRBV12-4	TRBJ2-1	9	.	ASSLQREQF
TRBV19	TRBJ1-1	15	TRBD1	ASSISAPGGKGTEAF
TRBV5-1	TRBJ1-1	11	TRBD1	ASWETGGTEAF
TRBV6-5	TRBJ1-5	13	.	ASSYSGYSNQPQH
TRBV7-2	TRBJ2-1	13	.	ASRPALSGINEQF
TRBV7-2	TRBJ1-2	12	TRBD1	ASIGQGWNYGYT
TRBV11-2	TRBJ2-3	12	.	SSSPGAVSDTQY
TRBV10-3	TRBJ1-4	15	.	AISESLGVGDNEKLF
TRBV7-2	TRBJ2-3	12	.	ASSPLVGTDTQY
TRBV30	TRBJ2-7	14	TRBD1	AWSTWTGKFAYEQY
TRBV9	TRBJ2-3	16	.	ASSVRWGPPGGTDTQY
TRBV5-1	TRBJ1-4	13	.	ASSLTGAQNEKLF